This TCR beta chain was sequenced for a study of T cell repertoires in ileal Crohn's disease. Regarding the study as a whole: Clonal expansions were more frequent in active smokers than non-smokers at surgery. Postoperative endoscopy occurred within one year, median around 6.6 months.

Turning to this clone: Its antigen is as yet unknown.

The sample's time point: neoterminal ileum biopsy at postoperative endoscopy, about 6 months after surgery. The CDR3 consists of 16 residues. Deletions cut 1 base from V and 8 bases from J, with 18 bases between. The germline gives CDR1 SGHNT, CDR2 YYREEE (reference sequence). Per sample, roughly 470 nanograms of biopsy DNA were TCRB immunosequenced. Sequenced by immunoSEQ multiplex PCR; TCRdb stores in-frame clones only, minus some. The sample lists roughly 60,000 clones; roughly 89% were seen once. The source of this sequence is an adult with Crohn's disease. The sample comprised ileal tissue. This chain links TRBV5-4 with TRBJ1-4; D perhaps matches TRBD1 (6 bases). As DNA, the CDR3 is TGTGCCAGCAGCTTGCAGGGGAACAGGGATCCCGAAAAACTGTTTTTT. Translated, it gives CASSLQGNRDPEKLFF.